Presented here are 15 T cell receptor beta chains from one specimen sequenced in a study of blood T cells in healthy people across ages. The second PCR ran roughly 6 to 11 cycles with a sample-barcoded 5' primer and J-beta primers. TCRdb re-derived calls from the 5' RACE reads in MiXCR, one entry per CDR3 protein. The table has about 780,000 distinct CDR3 sequences, 46% seen once; the top ten hold around a sixth. The specimen sequenced was blood. These TCRs come from a man older than 75 in good health.

There are a few counts of this clonotype. CDR3 sequence reads: CASSPGTGYSSYNEQFF. CDR3 nucleotides: TGTGCCAGCAGCCCCGGGACAGGGTACAGCTCCTACAATGAGCAGTTCTTC. The chain links TRBV7-2 to TRBJ2-1, with TRBD1 matching over 9 bases. The germline CDR1 and CDR2 sequences are SGHTA and FQGNSA. The CDR3 is 17 amino acids. V was clipped by 5 bases and J by 0 bases; unmatched bases: 8.

The V and J genes are TRBV20-1 and TRBJ1-1; no definite D call. This CDR3 has 12 residues. Germline CDR1 reads DFQATT; CDR2 reads SNEGSKA (reference sequence). Trimming removed 8 bases at V and 1 base at J, with 11 bases between. This CDR3 reads CSLPPGNTEAFF. CDR3 nucleotide sequence: TGCAGTCTCCCCCCTGGGAACACTGAAGCTTTCTTT.

This clonotype was seen repeatedly, ten times or more. The chain recombines TRBV5-1 with TRBJ2-5; 8 bases align to TRBD2. Germline assignment: CDR1 SGHRS and CDR2 YFSETQ. The CDR3 has 15 amino acids. V lost 2 bases and J lost 2; bases outside the gene matches: 5. In DNA, the CDR3 is TGCGCCAGCAGCTTCGGCAGCGGGGGACAAGAGACCCAGTACTTC. Amino acids: CASSFGSGGQETQYF.

This chain joins TRBV7-9 and TRBJ2-5, with 9 bases matching TRBD1. There are 16 residues in the CDR3. Unmatched junction bases numbered 17, after V lost 4 bases and J lost 11 bases. CDR1 and CDR2 (germline): SEHNR, FQNEAQ (reference sequence). The CDR3 DNA reads as TGTGCCAGCAGCTCCGCCGGGACAGGGACCAACAATGAGCAGTACTTC. Its protein product is CASSSAGTGTNNEQYF.

This clonotype was seen ten or more times. CDR3 sequence reads: CASSETGKNYEQYF. The CDR3 DNA sequence: TGCGCCAGCAGTGAGACAGGGAAAAACTACGAGCAGTACTTC. The chain recombines TRBV10-1 with TRBJ2-7; TRBD1 might be the D (6 bases). This CDR3 comprises 14 residues. Per germline, CDR1 WNHNN and CDR2 SYGVQD (reference sequence). V was trimmed by 2 bases and J by 3 bases, leaving 11 bases between them.

The V gene is TRBV7-9, the J gene TRBJ2-2; 8 bases fit TRBD1. CDR1 is SEHNR, CDR2 FQNEAQ, per germline (reference sequence). V shed 3 bases, J shed 4 bases, and the junction held 7 bases outside the gene matches. The length of the CDR3 is 16 residues. CDR3 loop: CASSFPRTGLTGELFF. Written as DNA, the CDR3 is TGTGCCAGCAGCTTCCCTAGGACAGGGCTCACCGGGGAGCTGTTTTTT.

This clonotype has a count of ten or more. This chain joins TRBV5-1 and TRBJ2-3, with 9 bases fitting TRBD2. CDR1 and CDR2 (germline): SGHRS, YFSETQ. The CDR3 has 14 amino acids. With 5 bases clipped from V and 3 bases from J, the junction kept 4 bases outside the gene matches. CDR3 nucleotide sequence: TGCGCCAGCAGTTCGACTAGCGGAACAGATACGCAGTATTTT. Protein sequence: CASSSTSGTDTQYF.

The rearrangement links TRBV20-1 to TRBJ2-3, with D perhaps matching TRBD1 or TRBD2 (5 bases each). The V and J ends lost 7 bases and 2 bases respectively, with 10 bases between them. CDR1 DFQATT and CDR2 SNEGSKA come from the germline V gene (reference sequence). The CDR3 consists of 12 residues. The CDR3: CSGGNPTDTQYF. The CDR3 nucleotides are TGCAGTGGGGGGAACCCCACAGATACGCAGTATTTT.

The genes are TRBV20-1 and TRBJ2-3, with D uncertain. The germline gives CDR1 DFQATT, CDR2 SNEGSKA (reference sequence). The CDR3 spans 14 residues. V dropped 1 base and J dropped 1 base, with 9 bases sitting between them. CDR3 sequence: CSARGSDRTDTQYF. CDR3 DNA: TGCAGTGCTAGAGGGAGTGACCGCACAGATACGCAGTATTTT.

The chain carries TRBV5-4 and TRBJ1-2; no reliable D call. The CDR3 spans 14 residues. Germline loops: CDR1 SGHNT, CDR2 YYREEE (reference sequence). Between the trimmed V and J ends, which lost 0 bases and 1 base, there was a span of 7 bases. The CDR3 region is CASSLAGINYGYTF. The CDR3 coding sequence is TGTGCCAGCAGCTTGGCCGGGATTAACTATGGCTACACCTTC.

The rearrangement uses TRBV6-5 and TRBJ2-4; D is unresolved. V lost 5 bases to trimming and J lost 4 bases, with 6 bases between them. The CDR3 consists of 12 residues. Germline lookup yields CDR1 MNHEY and CDR2 SVGAGI. CDR3 amino acids: CASSGVKNIQYF. CDR3 DNA: TGTGCCAGCAGTGGTGTAAAAAACATTCAGTACTTC.

The rearrangement uses TRBV9 and TRBJ2-2; 11 bases align to TRBD2. The CDR3 totals 14 residues. Germline values: CDR1 SGDLS, CDR2 YYNGEE. V trimming: 6 bases; J trimming: 7 bases; junction bases outside the gene matches: 5. The CDR3 nucleotides read TGTGCCAGCACCCTAGCGGGAGGATACGGGGAGCTGTTTTTT. Its protein is CASTLAGGYGELFF.

Only a few counts were recorded for this clonotype. The chain joins TRBV6-6 to TRBJ2-4; D is possibly TRBD1 (6 bases). The J call is in doubt because the DNA end fits TRBJ2-7 better. The CDR3 totals 15 residues. The germline V gene encodes CDR1 MNHNY and CDR2 SVGAGI (reference sequence). For the CDR3, the DNA is TGTGCCAGCAGTTACTCGGCTGGGGGCGCTTACGAGCAGTACTTC. It codes for CASSYSAGGAYEQYF.

This clonotype was counted a few times. DNA for the CDR3: TGTGCCAGCAGCACCTCCCATTACGCCGCCTACGAGCAGTACTTC. Its protein is CASSTSHYAAYEQYF. The genes are TRBV7-6 and TRBJ2-7; D is undetermined. With 5 bases removed from V and 2 bases from J, the gap between germline ends came to 16 bases. The CDR3 runs 15 residues. Per germline, CDR1 SGHVS and CDR2 FNYEAQ. The whole variable domain, remainder taken from reference TRBV7-6 and TRBJ2-7, is GAGVSQSPRYKVTKRGQDVALRCDPISGHVSLYWYRQALGQGPEFLTYFNYEAQQDKSGLPNDRFSAERPEGSISTLTIQRTEQRDSAMYRCASSTSHYAAYEQYFGPGTRLTVT.

The V and J genes are TRBV28 and TRBJ2-1; 9 bases align to TRBD1. The germline V gene encodes CDR1 MDHEN and CDR2 SYDVKM. The CDR3 totals 14 residues. The junction had 9 bases not matched to a gene; V was cut back by 7 bases and J by 8 bases. The CDR3 region is CASKWGQGWYEQFF. The CDR3 DNA is TGTGCCAGCAAATGGGGACAGGGTTGGTATGAGCAGTTCTTC.